Listed below are T cell receptor beta chains from one sample, sequenced in a study of blood T cell repertoires in COVID-19. The repertoire was sequenced with immunoSEQ multiplex PCR; TCRdb's copy has only in-frame clones and lacks some. The sample records a few hundred thousand clones, around nine tenths being singletons. Source material: peripheral blood. These receptors were collected from a woman aged 50 to 60 with active or convalescent COVID-19. The CDR3 runs from the conserved cysteine through the conserved F or W. A D gene is named only where the DNA matches it firmly. For some rows the clone size is stated as once, few or many, or as a class when expanded; others skip it.

TRBJ2-2 . TRBV4-1 . CASSPKERSTGELFF TGCGCCAGCAGCCCGAAAGAGAGGAGCACCGGGGAGCTGTTTTTT
TRBJ2-7 many TRBV27 TRBD1 CASSETRDRGDEQYF TGTGCCAGCAGTGAGACCCGGGACAGGGGGGACGAGCAGTACTTC
TRBJ1-1 . TRBV19 . CASSPAGGATNTEAFF TGTGCCAGTAGTCCCGCGGGAGGGGCGACGAACACTGAAGCTTTCTTT
TRBJ1-2 . TRBV10-3 TRBD1 CAISEGGTAYGYTF TGTGCCATCAGTGAGGGAGGGACAGCGTATGGCTACACCTTC
TRBJ1-1 once TRBV7-3 . CASSRTVNTEAFF TGTGCCAGCAGCCGGACAGTGAACACTGAAGCTTTCTTT
TRBJ1-1 few TRBV30 . CAWRDWRGGFTEAFF TGTGCCTGGAGGGACTGGAGGGGAGGATTCACTGAAGCTTTCTTT
TRBJ2-3 . TRBV29-1 . CSVEGATGTDTQYF TGCAGCGTTGAAGGGGCAACGGGGACAGATACGCAGTATTTT
TRBJ2-2 few TRBV10-3 TRBD2 CAGGSGGASTGELFF TGTGCGGGCGGCAGCGGGGGGGCTAGCACCGGGGAGCTGTTTTTT
TRBJ2-2 . TRBV7-8 TRBD2 CASSLNGLAGGLAGELFF TGTGCCAGCAGCTTAAATGGACTAGCGGGGGGGCTCGCCGGGGAGCTGTTTTTT
TRBJ1-5 few TRBV10-1 . CASSSEVQNISNQPQHF TGCGCCAGCAGTAGTGAAGTGCAGAATATTAGCAATCAGCCCCAGCATTTT
TRBJ1-6 . TRBV4-1 TRBD1 CASWKWDLQGQGNSPLHF TGCGCCAGCTGGAAGTGGGATCTGCAAGGACAGGGAAATTCACCCCTCCACTTT
TRBJ2-7 once TRBV7-3 . CASSLKARGMDEQYF TGTGCCAGCAGCTTAAAGGCCAGGGGAATGGACGAGCAGTACTTC
TRBJ1-1 . TRBV19 . CASAFGNTEAFF TGTGCCAGTGCGTTCGGGAACACTGAAGCTTTCTTT
TRBJ1-2 . TRBV5-1 TRBD1 CASSPPDRESYGYTF TGCGCCAGCAGCCCACCAGACAGGGAGAGTTATGGCTACACCTTC
TRBJ2-7 . TRBV11-2 TRBD1 CASSTDRGHEQYF TGTGCCAGCAGCACCGACAGGGGCCACGAGCAGTACTTC
TRBJ2-1 . TRBV7-2 . CASSFGQGSSSYNEQFF TGTGCCAGCAGCTTCGGTCAGGGCTCCAGCTCCTACAATGAGCAGTTCTTC